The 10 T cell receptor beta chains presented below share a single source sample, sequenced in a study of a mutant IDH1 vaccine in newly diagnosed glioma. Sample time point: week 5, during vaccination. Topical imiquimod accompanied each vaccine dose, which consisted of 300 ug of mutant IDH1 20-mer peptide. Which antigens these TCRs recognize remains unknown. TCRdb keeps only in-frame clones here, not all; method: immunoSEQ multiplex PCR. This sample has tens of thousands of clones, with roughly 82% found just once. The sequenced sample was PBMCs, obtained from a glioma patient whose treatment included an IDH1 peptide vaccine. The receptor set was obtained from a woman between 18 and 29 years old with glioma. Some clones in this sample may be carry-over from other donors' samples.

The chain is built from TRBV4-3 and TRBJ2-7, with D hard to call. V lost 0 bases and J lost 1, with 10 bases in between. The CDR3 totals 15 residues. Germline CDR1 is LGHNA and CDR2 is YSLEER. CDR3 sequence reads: CASSQDSSGSYEQYF. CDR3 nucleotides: TGCGCCAGCAGCCAAGACTCATCAGGTTCCTACGAGCAGTACTTC.

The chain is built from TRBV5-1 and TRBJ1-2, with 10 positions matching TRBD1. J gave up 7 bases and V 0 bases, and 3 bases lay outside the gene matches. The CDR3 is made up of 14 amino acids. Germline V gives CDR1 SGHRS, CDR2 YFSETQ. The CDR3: CASSLGTGGVGYTF. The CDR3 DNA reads TGCGCCAGCAGCTTGGGGACAGGGGGTGTTGGCTACACCTTC.

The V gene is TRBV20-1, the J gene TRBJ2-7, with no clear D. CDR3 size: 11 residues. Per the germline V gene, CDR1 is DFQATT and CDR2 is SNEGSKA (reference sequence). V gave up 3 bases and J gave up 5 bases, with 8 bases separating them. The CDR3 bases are TGCAGTGCTAGCAGCTGGAACGAGCAGTACTTC. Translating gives CSASSWNEQYF.

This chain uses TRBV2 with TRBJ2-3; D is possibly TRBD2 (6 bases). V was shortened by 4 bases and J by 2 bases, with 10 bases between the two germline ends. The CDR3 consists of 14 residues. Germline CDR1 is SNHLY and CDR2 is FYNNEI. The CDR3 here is CASSARTITDTQYF. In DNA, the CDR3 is TGTGCCAGCAGTGCAAGGACTATCACAGATACGCAGTATTTT.

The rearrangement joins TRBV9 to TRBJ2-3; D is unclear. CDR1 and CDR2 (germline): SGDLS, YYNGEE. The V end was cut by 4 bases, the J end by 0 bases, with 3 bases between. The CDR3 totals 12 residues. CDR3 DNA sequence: TGTGCCAGCAGCATTAGCACAGATACGCAGTATTTT. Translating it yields CASSISTDTQYF.

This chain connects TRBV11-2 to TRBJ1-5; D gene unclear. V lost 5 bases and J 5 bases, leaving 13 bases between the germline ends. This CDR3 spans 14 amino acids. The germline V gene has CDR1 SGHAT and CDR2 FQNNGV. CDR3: CASSPSGRHQPQHF. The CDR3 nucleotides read TGTGCCAGCAGCCCAAGCGGGAGACATCAGCCCCAGCATTTT.

Here the CDR3 DNA reads TGCAGCGTGCTGCGGGGAAGCACAGATACGCAGTATTTT. Translation: CSVLRGSTDTQYF. This chain links TRBV29-1 with TRBJ2-3; a possible D gene is TRBD2 (6 bases). The length of the CDR3 is 13 residues. Trimming stripped 6 bases from V and 0 bases from J, with 10 bases between. From germline, CDR1 is SQVTM and CDR2 ANQGSEA.

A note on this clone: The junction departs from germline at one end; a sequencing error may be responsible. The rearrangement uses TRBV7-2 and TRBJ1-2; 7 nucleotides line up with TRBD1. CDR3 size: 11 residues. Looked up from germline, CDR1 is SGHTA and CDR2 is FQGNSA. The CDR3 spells CASSLDRVWSF. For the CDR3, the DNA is TGTGCCAGCAGCCTCGACAGGGTCTGGTCCTTC.

The CDR3 is CASGLVLSGSTDTQYF. The CDR3 DNA reads TGTGCTAGTGGTTTGGTACTAAGCGGAAGCACAGATACGCAGTATTTT. This chain links TRBV12-5 with TRBJ2-3; maybe TRBD2 (5 bases). CDR1 is LGHNT and CDR2 is FRNRAP in the germline V gene. CDR3 length: 16 residues. The germline V and J ends were trimmed by 0 bases and 0 bases, with 10 bases remaining between them.

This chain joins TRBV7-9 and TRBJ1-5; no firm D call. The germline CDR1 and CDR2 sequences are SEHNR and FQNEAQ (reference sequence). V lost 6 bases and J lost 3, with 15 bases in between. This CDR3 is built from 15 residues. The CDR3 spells CASSPGLNLNQPQHF. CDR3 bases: TGTGCCAGCAGTCCCGGGCTCAACCTCAATCAGCCCCAGCATTTT.